Below are 6 T cell receptor beta chains sequenced from a single sample in a study of OX40 agonist ivuxolimab in advanced cancers. Libraries were made using the immunoSEQ multiplex PCR assay. TCRdb retrieved this table from immuneACCESS and kept in-frame rearrangements only. Not all clones are present; in checked studies, unresolved V genes account for under half, and no reason is known for the remainder. The sample table contains tens of thousands of clones; only one count was recorded for around 87% of them. The biggest ten clones account for approximately 4.8% of the sample. Material: CD4+ or CD8+ T cells sorted from blood, obtained in a trial of the OX40 agonist ivuxolimab. Receptors originate from an adult with an advanced solid tumor such as melanoma, head and neck, liver or kidney cancer.

The J gene is TRBJ2-3, the V gene TRBV6-1; 10 nucleotides line up with TRBD2. Germline CDR1 reads MNHNS; CDR2 reads SASEGT. V trimming: 10 bases; J trimming: 3 bases; junction bases outside the gene matches: 7. The CDR3 is 14 amino acids. This chain's CDR3 is CANEAGGPTDTQYF. The CDR3 bases are TGTGCCAACGAAGCGGGAGGGCCGACAGATACGCAGTATTTT.

V and J are TRBV5-6 and TRBJ2-2, with 13 bases lining up with TRBD2. J lost 6 bases, V lost 4 bases, and 6 bases had no gene match. Germline values: CDR1 SGHDT, CDR2 YYEEEE. The CDR3 has 16 amino acids. DNA for the CDR3: TGTGCCAGCAGCGCACTAGCGGGAGGGCCGGCCGGGGAGCTGTTTTTT. It encodes CASSALAGGPAGELFF.

This clone has only one observation. The CDR3 DNA reads as TGTGCCAGCAGGCGGGACAGGGTGATCTCTGGAAACACCATATATTTT. Its translation: CASRRDRVISGNTIYF. The gene calls are TRBV28 and TRBJ1-3, with 9 bases matching TRBD1. This CDR3 has 16 amino acids. V gave up 6 bases and J gave up 0 bases; unmatched junction bases: 6. In germline, CDR1 is MDHEN, CDR2 SYDVKM.

This clone appeared a single time. The V and J genes are TRBV29-1 and TRBJ2-2; perhaps D is TRBD1 or TRBD2 (5 bases each). The CDR3 contains 12 residues. The V and J ends lost 4 bases and 5 bases respectively, with 8 bases between them. Germline-derived CDR1 and CDR2 are SQVTM and ANQGSEA. The CDR3 DNA reads TGCAGCGTTGGACAGCGGACCGGGGAGCTGTTTTTT. The encoded protein is CSVGQRTGELFF.

The V and J genes are TRBV29-1 and TRBJ2-2; 8 nucleotides match TRBD2. The trim removed 4 bases at V and 1 base at J, leaving 8 bases unmatched. CDR3 length equals 16 residues. Germline V gene sequence: CDR1 SQVTM, CDR2 ANQGSEA. CDR3 bases: TGCAGCGTTGCGGGGGAGCGGGGGCAGAACACCGGGGAGCTGTTTTTT. This sequence encodes CSVAGERGQNTGELFF.

The rearrangement joins TRBV7-2 to TRBJ2-7; no clear D gene. V shed 1 base and J shed 4 bases, with 5 bases lying between them. This CDR3 region has 12 residues. The germline CDR1 and CDR2 sequences are SGHTA and FQGNSA. The CDR3 bases are TGTGCCAGCAGCTTAGTGGCGTACGAGCAGTACGTC. Translating it yields CASSLVAYEQYV.